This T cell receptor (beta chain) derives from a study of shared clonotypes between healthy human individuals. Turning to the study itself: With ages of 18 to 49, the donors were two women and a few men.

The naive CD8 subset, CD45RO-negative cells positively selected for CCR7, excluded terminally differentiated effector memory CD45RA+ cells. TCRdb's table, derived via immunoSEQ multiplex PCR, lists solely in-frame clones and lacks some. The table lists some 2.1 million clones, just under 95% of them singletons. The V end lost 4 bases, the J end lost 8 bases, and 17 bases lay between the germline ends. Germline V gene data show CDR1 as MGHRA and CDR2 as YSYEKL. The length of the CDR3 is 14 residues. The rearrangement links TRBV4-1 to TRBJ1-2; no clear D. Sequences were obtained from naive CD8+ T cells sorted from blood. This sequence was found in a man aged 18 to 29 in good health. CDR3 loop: CASSPTTTTSGYTF. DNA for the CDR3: TGCGCCAGCAGCCCCACAACAACGACCAGCGGCTACACCTTC.